The 7 T cell receptor beta chains reported below all come from one sample, sequenced in a study of type 1 and type 2 diabetes patients (dated by TCRdb to about 2016). Data came from an Illumina MiSeq. Genomic DNA from sorted T cell subsets served as template for TCRbeta CDR3 amplification. Multiplex PCR with 30 forward and 13 reverse primers amplified the TCRbeta CDR3 region. Using fastp trimming at Q25 and MiXCR clonotype assembly, TCRdb reanalyzed the public sequencing data and kept in-frame beta chains. Each record represents a unique CDR3 protein, reported with the most common genes and DNA among its rows. This sample is represented by fewer than 300,000 distinct CDR3 sequences; around 47% of them were singletons. The leading ten clones occupy roughly 13% of the sample. The material sequenced was peripheral blood mononuclear cells (PBMCs). The receptor source for this set is a man aged 18 to 35 with type 2 diabetes.

The rearrangement uses TRBV2 and TRBJ1-4; D is unclear. Trimming left V 5 bases short and J 12 bases short, with 16 bases between. From germline, CDR1 is SNHLY and CDR2 FYNNEI. This CDR3 has 13 residues. CDR3 in amino acids: CASSLVLREELFF. The CDR3 DNA reads as TGTGCCAGCAGTTTAGTGTTGCGGGAAGAACTGTTTTTT.

The gene calls are TRBV19 and TRBJ2-3; D might be TRBD1 or TRBD2, each matching 5 bases. Trimming removed 3 bases at V and 1 base at J, with 11 bases between. This CDR3 has 15 amino acids. Looked up from germline, CDR1 is LNHDA and CDR2 is SQIVND (reference sequence). The CDR3, as DNA: TGTGCCAGTAGTATTTTCGGGGCCCGCACAGATACGCAGTATTTT. Amino acid sequence: CASSIFGARTDTQYF.

This chain joins TRBV30 and TRBJ1-2; D uncertain. This CDR3 spans 12 amino acids. Germline-derived CDR1 and CDR2 are GTSNPN and SVGIG (reference sequence). Trimming removed 2 bases from V and 6 bases from J, with 10 bases in between. CDR3 sequence: CAWSHSVDGYTF. CDR3 coding DNA: TGTGCCTGGAGTCACTCCGTCGATGGCTACACCTTC.

This sequence joins TRBV2 and TRBJ2-7; the match to TRBD1 covers 7 bases. Germline loops: CDR1 SNHLY, CDR2 FYNNEI. This CDR3 is built from 14 residues. V lost 2 bases and J lost 0; bases outside the gene matches: 1. CDR3 residues: CASSEQGVSYEQYF. The CDR3, as DNA: TGTGCCAGCAGTGAACAGGGGGTCTCCTACGAGCAGTACTTC.

The chain couples TRBV28 to TRBJ2-7, with D perhaps TRBD1 (6 bases). The length of the CDR3 is 19 residues. Per the germline V gene, CDR1 is MDHEN and CDR2 is SYDVKM. Trimming left V 6 bases short and J 2 bases short, with 29 bases between. This CDR3 reads CASRTRGGVPTQRTYEQYF. CDR3 DNA sequence: TGTGCCAGCAGGACTCGAGGGGGAGTCCCTACCCAACGCACCTACGAGCAGTACTTC. Full variable domain (outside the CDR3, taken from reference TRBV28 and TRBJ2-7): DVKVTQSSRYLVKRTGEKVFLECVQDMDHENMFWYRQDPGLGLRLIYFSYDVKMKEKGDIPEGYSVSREKKERFSLILESASTNQTSMYLCASRTRGGVPTQRTYEQYFGPGTRLTVT.

The chain carries TRBV12-3 or TRBV12-4 and TRBJ2-7; TRBD2 agrees at 7 bases. The CDR3 runs to 15 residues. J gave up 0 bases and V 6 bases, and 8 bases lay outside the gene matches. The CDR3 loop is CASSVGLPSSYEQYF. The CDR3 DNA sequence: TGTGCCAGCAGCGTGGGACTACCGAGCTCCTACGAGCAGTACTTC.

The V gene is TRBV9, the J gene TRBJ2-1, with no clear D. Germline V lookup: CDR1 SGDLS, CDR2 YYNGEE. The CDR3 is made up of 14 amino acids. V was shortened by 1 base and J by 3 bases, with 8 bases between the two germline ends. For the CDR3, the DNA is TGTGCCAGCAGCGTAACACTCCTCTACAATGAGCAGTTCTTC. Translated, it gives CASSVTLLYNEQFF.